This T cell receptor beta chain was found in a study of CD8 T cells in Susac syndrome. RNA amounts of roughly 0.5 to 1 ug underwent reverse transcription with random hexamers. Amplification of TCR beta CDR3 was carried out by immunoSEQ multiplex PCR, which covered 54 Vbeta and 13 Jbeta segments. TCRdb redid the calling of the immunoSEQ multiplex PCR reads with MiXCR, one entry per CDR3 protein. Here the sample spans 65,000 to 75,000 distinct CDR3 sequences, approximately 95% being singletons. Sequencing was performed on CD8+ T cells from PBMCs. The source of this sequence is a human donor in good health.

The CDR3 DNA follows: TGTGCCAGCAGTTTATCGACAGGGACAGGGGCCAACGTCCTGACTTTC. This sequence encodes CASSLSTGTGANVLTF. This chain links TRBV27 with TRBJ2-6; TRBD1 aligns across 7 bases. The CDR3 runs 16 residues. The germline gives CDR1 MNHEY, CDR2 SMNVEV (reference sequence). V gave up 0 bases and J gave up 4 bases; unmatched junction bases: 3.